The sequence of this T cell receptor (beta chain) was determined in a study of CD8 T cells in ankylosing spondylitis. This clonotype was picked up many times. What it binds is not known. V was trimmed by 0 bases and J by 4 bases, leaving 11 bases between them. CDR1 and CDR2 from the germline V gene are SGDLS and YYNGEE. CDR3 size: 15 residues. Findings and caveats of the study: The authors found the disease-linked clones to be CD8+ and relatively rare in peripheral blood.

TCRdb itself ran the 5' RACE reads through MiXCR, one entry per CDR3 protein. Found here are about 9,700 distinct CDR3 sequences, roughly 6% of them singletons; the top ten hold about 42%. The V and J genes are TRBV9 and TRBJ2-1; tentatively, D is TRBD1 (6 bases). Sequencing was carried out using blood, either unsorted or a sorted T cell fraction (not recorded which). The TCR comes from a female donor with ankylosing spondylitis or in good health (not recorded which). The CDR3 region is CASSVGGRGYNEQFF. CDR3 nucleotide sequence: TGTGCCAGCAGCGTAGGGGGCAGGGGTTACAATGAGCAGTTCTTC.